What follows describes a single T cell receptor beta chain. Its antigen is not known. Investigators reverse transcribed all isolated RNA, so they sequenced expressed TCRB transcripts. Data came from immunoSEQ multiplex PCR; TCRdb stores just in-frame clones and leaves some out. The sample has about 900,000 clones; under 20% are singletons. This specimen belongs to a study of beta chain features in type 1 diabetes. Each of the CD4+ naive, central memory, regulatory and stem cell-like memory populations was sorted via CD45RO/CCR7/CD25/CD127/CD95/CD27. This CDR3 comprises 13 residues. Germline lookup yields CDR1 LNHDA and CDR2 SQIVND (reference sequence). Trimming shortened V by 3 bases and J by 2 bases, and 8 bases separated the two germline ends. Study conclusions and caveats: Insertion counts at VDJ junctions were lower in type 1 diabetes patients, who also showed more deletions there.

The clonotype was recovered from a woman aged 18-30 years in good health. The chain carries TRBV19 and TRBJ2-7; TRBD2 might be the D (5 bases). Sequencing was done on a sample of naive CD4+ T cells from blood. The CDR3 region has the DNA TGTGCCAGTAGTATTGCTAGCACCTACGAGCAGTACTTC. Protein sequence: CASSIASTYEQYF.